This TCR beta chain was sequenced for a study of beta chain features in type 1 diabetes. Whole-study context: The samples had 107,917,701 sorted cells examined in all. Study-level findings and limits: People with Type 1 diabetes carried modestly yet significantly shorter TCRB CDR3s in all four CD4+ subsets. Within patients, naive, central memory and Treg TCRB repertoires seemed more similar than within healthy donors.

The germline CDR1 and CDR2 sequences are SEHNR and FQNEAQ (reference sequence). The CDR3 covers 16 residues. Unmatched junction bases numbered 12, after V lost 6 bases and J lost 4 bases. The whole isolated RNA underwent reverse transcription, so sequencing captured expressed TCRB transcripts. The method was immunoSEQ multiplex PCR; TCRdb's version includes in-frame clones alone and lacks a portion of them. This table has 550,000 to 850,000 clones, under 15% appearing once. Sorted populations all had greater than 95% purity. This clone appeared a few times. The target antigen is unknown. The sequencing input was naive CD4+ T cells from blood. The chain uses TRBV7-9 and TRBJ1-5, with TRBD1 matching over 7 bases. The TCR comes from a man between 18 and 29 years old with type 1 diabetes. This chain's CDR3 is CASRHRGNNRNQPQHF. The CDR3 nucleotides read TGTGCCAGCAGGCACAGGGGCAACAATAGGAATCAGCCCCAGCATTTT.